These T cell receptor beta chains were read from a single sample in a study of vaccination and CD4 T cells after COVID-19. Antigens for these TCRs are unknown. Each CDR3 protein is one row after TCRdb ran MiXCR on the PCR reads. This sample yields roughly 11,000 distinct CDR3 sequences, of which 35% to 40% are seen a single time; about 17% belongs to the top ten. The sequenced sample was CD4+ T cells from blood, cultured in vitro. The receptors were gathered from a human donor in good health. CDR3s include the opening cysteine and the closing phenylalanine or tryptophan. D genes are given only for firm matches. The size of a clone is reported for some rows only, either as once, few or many, or as a class for expanded clones.

size	V	J	D	CDR3	DNA
-	TRBV6-5	TRBJ2-1	TRBD1	CASSSRTGDDEQFF	TGTGCCAGCAGTTCCCGGACAGGGGACGATGAGCAGTTCTTC
-	TRBV5-1	TRBJ1-2	TRBD1	CASSLDRAYGYTF	TGCGCCAGCAGCCTGGACAGGGCCTATGGCTACACCTTC
-	TRBV11-2	TRBJ2-5	TRBD2	CASSPLGTSGTLQETQYF	TGTGCCAGCAGCCCCCTAGGGACTAGCGGGACTCTACAAGAGACCCAGTACTTC
-	TRBV20-1	TRBJ2-1	-	CSARPTLAFGYNEQFF	TGCAGTGCTAGACCAACTCTAGCCTTTGGCTACAATGAGCAGTTCTTC
few	TRBV20-1	TRBJ2-7	-	CSARGVVSYEQYF	TGCAGTGCTAGGGGCGTGGTCTCCTACGAGCAGTACTTC
-	TRBV2	TRBJ2-7	-	CASSEDRRRDYEQYF	TGTGCCAGCAGTGAAGATCGGCGCAGGGACTACGAGCAGTACTTC
-	TRBV19	TRBJ1-2	-	CASSIEGTAHYGYTF	TGTGCCAGTAGTATAGAGGGCACGGCCCACTATGGCTACACCTTC
-	TRBV4-2	TRBJ1-2	-	CASSQGAGGRNGYTF	TGTGCCAGCAGCCAAGGTGCGGGAGGGAGGAATGGCTACACCTTC
-	TRBV29-1	TRBJ2-7	TRBD1	CSARDRGQGEQYF	TGCAGCGCTCGGGACAGGGGACAGGGCGAGCAGTACTTC
medium-sized	TRBV6-1	TRBJ1-2	-	CASTLGQQYGYTF	TGTGCCAGCACCCTTGGACAGCAATATGGCTACACCTTC
few	TRBV5-5	TRBJ2-7	TRBD2	CASTPGGLAGGPGQYF	TGTGCCAGCACCCCCGGGGGACTAGCGGGAGGACCGGGGCAGTACTTC
-	TRBV11-2	TRBJ1-1	-	CASSFSGAGDTEAFF	TGTGCCAGCAGCTTTTCCGGGGCCGGGGACACTGAAGCTTTCTTT
-	TRBV6-2/TRBV6-3	TRBJ1-1	-	CASSWPRGQMRTEAFF	TGTGCCAGCAGTTGGCCCCGCGGACAAATGAGGACTGAAGCTTTCTTT
-	TRBV21-1	TRBJ2-4	-	CASSLSTSGEDIQYF	TGTGCCAGCAGCCTATCGACTAGCGGCGAAGACATTCAGTACTTC
few	TRBV6-1	TRBJ1-1	-	CASSNGRDTEAFF	TGTGCCAGCAGTAACGGCCGAGACACTGAAGCTTTCTTT
-	TRBV6-2/TRBV6-3	TRBJ2-5	-	CASSPRGRAGETQYF	TGTGCCAGCAGTCCCCGAGGCAGGGCTGGAGAGACCCAGTACTTC
-	TRBV28	TRBJ1-2	-	CASSLAGRYYGYTF	TGTGCCAGCAGTTTGGCGGGGCGTTACTATGGCTACACCTTC
-	TRBV7-7	TRBJ2-3	-	CASSLGSGDSDTQYF	TGTGCTAGCAGCTTAGGGTCGGGAGATTCGGATACGCAGTATTTT
few	TRBV10-3	TRBJ2-1	-	CAIAPGGREQFF	TGTGCCATCGCCCCCGGGGGGCGTGAGCAGTTCTTC
-	TRBV7-9	TRBJ2-5	-	CASSQASETQYF	TGTGCCAGCAGCCAAGCGAGTGAGACCCAGTACTTC
-	TRBV28	TRBJ1-1	-	CASSSRENTEAFF	TGTGCCAGCTCCTCCAGGGAAAACACTGAAGCTTTCTTT
once	TRBV27	TRBJ2-2	-	CASSLSNGATNTGELFF	TGTGCCAGCAGTTTATCAAACGGGGCAACGAACACCGGGGAGCTGTTTTTT
few	TRBV6-2/TRBV6-3	TRBJ1-6	TRBD1	CASRAGGGDSPLHF	TGTGCCAGCAGAGCAGGGGGGGGCGATTCACCCCTCCACTTT
-	TRBV7-9	TRBJ1-3	-	CASSSQGNTIYF	TGTGCCAGCAGCTCACAGGGAAACACCATATATTTT
-	TRBV19	TRBJ1-2	TRBD1	CASSPQGAANYGYTF	TGTGCCAGTAGTCCTCAGGGGGCCGCTAACTATGGCTACACCTTC
-	TRBV2	TRBJ2-5	TRBD1	CASSRTGQGSRETQYF	TGTGCCAGCAGCCGGACCGGACAGGGGTCTCGGGAGACCCAGTACTTC
-	TRBV6-2/TRBV6-3	TRBJ2-3	TRBD2	CASSSGLAGDFSTDTQYF	TGTGCCAGCAGTTCGGGACTAGCGGGAGATTTTAGCACAGATACGCAGTATTTT
-	TRBV28	TRBJ2-7	-	CASRRTDKTYEQYF	TGTGCCAGCAGGCGGACAGACAAAACCTACGAGCAGTACTTC
-	TRBV20-1	TRBJ2-1	-	CSAFPGTRILEQFF	TGCAGTGCGTTCCCGGGTACTAGGATATTGGAGCAGTTCTTC
-	TRBV6-5	TRBJ2-3	TRBD2	CASSYSGRALTDTQYF	TGTGCCAGCAGTTACAGCGGGAGGGCCTTGACAGATACGCAGTATTTT
once	TRBV28	TRBJ2-7	-	CASIKGGSYEQYF	TGTGCCAGCATCAAGGGAGGCTCCTACGAGCAGTACTTC
medium-sized	TRBV20-1	TRBJ2-1	-	CSARTASARREQFF	TGCAGTGCTAGAACGGCTAGCGCACGTAGGGAGCAGTTCTTC
-	TRBV10-3	TRBJ2-5	-	CAINFWGETQYF	TGTGCCATCAATTTTTGGGGGGAGACCCAGTACTTC
-	TRBV6-5	TRBJ2-1	TRBD2	CASSSRRTSGNRNEQFF	TGTGCCAGCAGTTCGCGACGGACTAGCGGGAACCGGAATGAGCAGTTCTTC
few	TRBV7-2	TRBJ1-2	-	CASSSGTYGYTF	TGTGCCAGCAGCTCTGGAACTTATGGCTACACCTTC
-	TRBV14	TRBJ2-5	-	CASSPGPGVWLETQYF	TGTGCCAGCAGCCCGGGCCCAGGGGTGTGGTTGGAGACCCAGTACTTC
few	TRBV27	TRBJ1-5	TRBD1	CASSRTGNGNQPQHF	TGTGCCAGCAGCCGGACAGGGAATGGCAATCAGCCCCAGCATTTT
-	TRBV6-1	TRBJ1-2	-	CASSEGAENYGYTF	TGTGCCAGCAGTGAAGGGGCAGAAAACTATGGCTACACCTTC
few	TRBV7-6	TRBJ2-3	-	CASSLSRGGGTDTQYF	TGTGCCAGCAGCTTAAGTAGAGGGGGGGGCACAGATACGCAGTATTTT
few	TRBV5-6	TRBJ1-2	TRBD1	CASSIADRGNYGYTF	TGTGCCAGCAGCATCGCGGACAGGGGTAACTATGGCTACACCTTC
-	TRBV7-8	TRBJ2-7	-	CASSLEGGIYEQYF	TGTGCCAGCAGCTTAGAGGGCGGAATCTACGAGCAGTACTTC
-	TRBV30	TRBJ1-6	-	CAWSVQHTGGSPLHF	TGTGCCTGGAGTGTACAACACACCGGGGGATCACCCCTCCACTTT
few	TRBV6-1	TRBJ1-1	-	CASRHTNGAGRGFF	TGTGCCAGCAGACACACAAACGGGGCAGGTCGTGGTTTCTTT
-	TRBV20-1	TRBJ2-7	TRBD2	CSTRERGTSGPGAGEQYF	TGCAGCACACGAGAACGAGGGACTAGCGGGCCAGGAGCGGGCGAGCAGTACTTC
-	TRBV7-6	TRBJ2-7	-	CASSLAGTGYEQYF	TGTGCCAGCAGCCTTGCAGGCACCGGCTACGAGCAGTACTTC
once	TRBV27	TRBJ2-1	-	CASSFRVGEQFF	TGTGCCAGCAGTTTCAGGGTAGGGGAGCAGTTCTTC
-	TRBV10-2	TRBJ1-1	-	CASSEPTMNTEAFF	TGCGCCAGCAGTGAGCCGACAATGAACACTGAAGCTTTCTTT
few	TRBV19	TRBJ1-1	-	CASSLGGENTEAFF	TGTGCCAGTAGTCTGGGGGGGGAGAACACTGAAGCTTTCTTT
few	TRBV20-1	TRBJ2-3	-	CSARLAGPNGDTQYF	TGCAGTGCTAGACTGGCGGGCCCGAACGGAGATACGCAGTATTTT
-	TRBV7-9	TRBJ2-2	TRBD1	CASSLAGGQGQRGELFF	TGTGCCAGCAGCTTAGCCGGGGGACAGGGCCAGAGAGGGGAGCTGTTTTTT